This section outlines one TCR beta chain sequence together with its context. Its antigen is as yet unknown. CDR1 and CDR2 from the germline V gene are MNHEY and SVGAGI. V gave up 2 bases and J gave up 2 bases, with 9 bases separating them. CDR3 length equals 14 residues. These data belong to a study of cytomegalovirus exposure and HLA in healthy donors. Study in general: Earlier findings included nearly 120 million unique TCR beta sequences obtained from about 180 million T cells.

Study results and limitations: The study designated over 150 TCR beta chains cytomegalovirus-associated.

The PCR was carried out with 60 Vbeta primers and 13 Jbeta primers. Sequencing was performed with immunoSEQ multiplex PCR; in TCRdb, only in-frame clones are kept and a portion is missing. The sample shows about 110,000 clones, around 76% of them seen only once. Specimen: PBMCs. This sequence was found in a woman in her fifties or sixties in good health and CMV-seropositive. The J gene is TRBJ1-2, the V gene TRBV6-5; D is possibly TRBD1 (6 bases). CDR3 residues: CASSYGGGNYGYTF. CDR3 sequence (DNA): TGTGCCAGCAGTTACGGCGGGGGCAACTATGGCTACACCTTC.